This T cell receptor beta chain was profiled in a study of shared clonotypes between healthy human individuals. Using immunoSEQ multiplex PCR, the repertoire was profiled, and TCRdb retains in-frame clones only, with some absent. The sample holds about 340,000 clones, around four fifths seen once. The V and J ends lost 0 bases and 2 bases, in that order; junction bases with no gene match: 4. The V gene's germline CDR1 is SGHRS and CDR2 YFSETQ. The CDR3 runs to 15 residues. V is TRBV5-1 and J is TRBJ1-1; TRBD1 aligns across 7 bases. The receptor was isolated from a man aged 25-45 years in good health. Sequenced sample: memory CD4+ T cells sorted from blood. As to subset: CD45RA-negative fraction. The CDR3 loop reads CASSLGGQRNTEAFF. The CDR3 DNA reads TGCGCCAGCAGCTTGGGGGGACAGAGAAACACTGAAGCTTTCTTT. The whole variable domain, remainder taken from reference TRBV5-1 and TRBJ1-1, is KAGVTQTPRYLIKTRGQQVTLSCSPISGHRSVSWYQQTPGQGLQFLFEYFSETQRNKGNFPGRFSGRQFSNSRSEMNVSTLELGDSALYLCASSLGGQRNTEAFFGQGTRLTVV.